This note documents a single TCR beta chain sequence. Its specificity is unknown. The CDR3 covers 14 residues. V gave up 5 bases and J gave up 3 bases, with 13 bases separating them. The germline V gene has CDR1 MNHEY and CDR2 SVGAGI. Assay: immunoSEQ multiplex PCR; the TCRdb copy retains only in-frame clones and omits some. The table shows about 52,000 clones, with more than 75% occurring only once. This sample is part of a study of T cells in localized non-small cell lung cancer. The study's findings and limits: Compared with tumor, uninvolved adjacent lung displayed greater T cell clonality, ranking highest overall.

The clonotype comes from a female donor with stage II lung adenocarcinoma. The sample here was PBMCs, taken before any cancer treatment. J is TRBJ1-2 and V is TRBV6-5; D uncertain. The CDR3 sequence is CASSGPPEDYGYTF. The CDR3 DNA follows: TGTGCCAGCAGTGGACCTCCGGAGGACTATGGCTACACCTTC.